One T cell receptor beta chain is described in this entry. As yet, its antigen is unknown. The CDR3 totals 15 residues. Trimming removed 5 bases at V and 4 bases at J, with 18 bases between. The germline CDR1 and CDR2 sequences are SGHTA and FQGNSA. Investigators performed immunoSEQ version v3.0 at survey level. The assay was immunoSEQ multiplex PCR, and TCRdb's table has in-frame clones only and misses some. The sample has fewer than 9,000 clones; 70% to 85% are singletons. The sample originates from a study of long-term antiretroviral therapy in people with HIV. Findings and limits, study-wide: Controls exceeded HIV repertoires in CDR3 length range.

The chain employs TRBV7-2 and TRBJ2-7, with D tentatively TRBD1 (5 bases). Sequencing used unsorted PBMCs, obtained 1.1 years after starting antiretroviral therapy. This sequence was found in a man in his forties with HIV. CDR3 coding DNA: TGTGCCAGCAGCCCGTCGTCAGGGAACTTTTACGAGCAGTACTTC. It specifies CASSPSSGNFYEQYF.